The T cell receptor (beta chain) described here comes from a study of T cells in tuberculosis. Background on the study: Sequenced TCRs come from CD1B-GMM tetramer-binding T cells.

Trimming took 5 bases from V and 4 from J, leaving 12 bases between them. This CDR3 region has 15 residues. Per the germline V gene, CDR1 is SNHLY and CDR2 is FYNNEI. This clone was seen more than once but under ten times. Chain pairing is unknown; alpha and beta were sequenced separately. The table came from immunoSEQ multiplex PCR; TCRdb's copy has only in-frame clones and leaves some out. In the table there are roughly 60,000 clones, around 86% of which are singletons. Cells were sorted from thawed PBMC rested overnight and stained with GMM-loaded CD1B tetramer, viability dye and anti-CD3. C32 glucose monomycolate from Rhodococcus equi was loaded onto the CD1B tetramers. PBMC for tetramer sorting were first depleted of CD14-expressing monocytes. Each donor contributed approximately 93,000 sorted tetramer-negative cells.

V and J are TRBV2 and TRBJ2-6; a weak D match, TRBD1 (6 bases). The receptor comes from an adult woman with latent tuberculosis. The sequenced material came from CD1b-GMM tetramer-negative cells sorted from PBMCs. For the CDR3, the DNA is TGTGCCAGCAGTCTACAGGGAACCGGGGCCAACGTCCTGACTTTC. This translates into CASSLQGTGANVLTF.